This T cell receptor (beta chain) originates from a study of persistence of HIV-infected CD4 T cells. The libraries were made with immunoSEQ version 4 in survey mode. Here immunoSEQ multiplex PCR was the method, and the copy in TCRdb shows in-frame clones only, minus some. The table records 35,000 to 45,000 clones, approximately 81% of them present only once. Cells were stimulated with overlapping HIV-1 Gag 15-mer peptides. CD40L-negative CD69-negative CD45RO-high memory CD4+ T cells were sorted as populations depleted of antigen-responding cells. Suppressive ART was started during chronic HIV-1 infection in these adults. The CDR3 is 14 residues long. The ends were cut back, 0 bases at V and 3 bases at J, with 8 bases in the middle. Germline CDR1 KGHDR, CDR2 SFDVKD. Comment on this clone: The antigen is unknown.

This specimen consisted of cultured CD4+ T cells from PBMCs, obtained from a patient who received antiretroviral therapy. The chain carries TRBV24-1 and TRBJ2-7; D gene uncertain. The clonotype was recovered from an adult with HIV. The donor label of this sample is uncertain. CDR3 in amino acids: CATSDLMCLYEQYF. The CDR3 bases are TGTGCCACCAGTGATTTGATGTGTCTCTACGAGCAGTACTTC.